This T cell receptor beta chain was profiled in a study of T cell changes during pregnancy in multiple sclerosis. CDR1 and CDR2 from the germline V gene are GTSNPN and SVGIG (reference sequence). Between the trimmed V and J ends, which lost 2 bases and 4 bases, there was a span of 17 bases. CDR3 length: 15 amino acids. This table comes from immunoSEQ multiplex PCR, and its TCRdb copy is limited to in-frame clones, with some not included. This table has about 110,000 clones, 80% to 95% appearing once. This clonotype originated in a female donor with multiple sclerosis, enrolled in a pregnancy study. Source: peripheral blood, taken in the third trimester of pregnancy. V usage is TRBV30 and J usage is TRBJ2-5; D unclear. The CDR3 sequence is CAWSPWSLDGETQYF. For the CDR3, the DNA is TGTGCCTGGAGTCCCTGGAGTCTAGACGGAGAGACCCAGTACTTC.